The 32 T cell receptor beta chains in this list originate from one sample, sequenced in a study of blood T cell repertoires in COVID-19. Sequenced by immunoSEQ multiplex PCR; TCRdb stores in-frame clones only, minus some. The sample holds roughly 160,000 clones, just over 90% seen once. Source material: peripheral blood. Source of these receptors: a man in his late teens or twenties with COVID-19, enrolled during active disease.

The V and J genes are TRBV30 and TRBJ2-3; 7 bases line up with TRBD2. Germline loops: CDR1 GTSNPN, CDR2 SVGIG (reference sequence). With 8 bases clipped from V and 0 bases from J, the junction kept 14 bases outside the gene matches. The CDR3 contains 16 residues. CDR3 in amino acids: CAGGTSVSPSTDTQYF. CDR3 nucleotide sequence: TGTGCCGGCGGCACTAGCGTCTCACCTAGCACAGATACGCAGTATTTT.

The chain links TRBV6-2 or TRBV6-3 to TRBJ1-6; 7 bases map to TRBD1. The germline gives CDR1 MNHEY, CDR2 SVGEGT. CDR3 length: 17 residues. The trim removed 0 bases at V and 8 bases at J, leaving 10 bases unmatched. The CDR3 protein is CASSYSGQLGVDSPLHF. The CDR3 nucleotides read TGTGCCAGCAGTTACTCGGGACAGCTGGGGGTTGATTCACCCCTCCACTTT.

The chain uses TRBV27 and TRBJ1-6; no reliable D call. Germline-derived CDR1 and CDR2 are MNHEY and SMNVEV (reference sequence). The CDR3 contains 15 residues. The V end lost 5 bases, the J end lost 2 bases, and 10 bases lay between the germline ends. The CDR3 sequence is CASSEGGTYNSPLHF. The CDR3 DNA follows: TGTGCCAGCAGTGAAGGAGGAACCTATAATTCACCCCTCCACTTT.

This chain joins TRBV27 and TRBJ2-3, with D perhaps TRBD1 (5 bases). The germline V and J ends were trimmed by 3 bases and 3 bases, with 10 bases remaining between them. CDR1 is MNHEY and CDR2 is SMNVEV in the germline V gene (reference sequence). The CDR3 contains 14 residues. Here the CDR3 DNA reads TGTGCCAGCAGTTTGTCACCAGGGACAGATACGCAGTATTTT. Its translation: CASSLSPGTDTQYF.

The chain has TRBV5-4 and TRBJ2-7; D possibly corresponds to TRBD2 (7 bases). Germline V gene sequence: CDR1 SGHNT, CDR2 YYREEE (reference sequence). The CDR3 extends over 17 amino acids. Deletions cut 4 bases from V and 5 bases from J, with 25 bases between. As DNA, the CDR3 is TGTGCCAGCAGCCCCCCGGGGAGGGGGGCGAGGGGGGACGAGCAGTACTTC. This sequence encodes CASSPPGRGARGDEQYF.

CDR3 in amino acids: CSASNRETGELFF. CDR3 DNA: TGCAGTGCTAGTAATCGGGAGACCGGGGAGCTGTTTTTT. The V call is TRBV20-1, the J call TRBJ2-2; the D gene is possibly TRBD2 (6 bases). The CDR3 loop spans 13 amino acids. Germline CDR1 reads DFQATT; CDR2 reads SNEGSKA (reference sequence). The V gene lost 3 bases and the J gene lost 5 bases, with 10 bases spanning the gap.

This sequence joins TRBV6-5 and TRBJ1-1; D is undetermined. The germline V gene encodes CDR1 MNHEY and CDR2 SVGAGI. The germline V and J ends were trimmed by 5 bases and 8 bases, with 15 bases remaining between them. CDR3 length: 13 amino acids. The CDR3 spells CASSLTASYEAFF. DNA of the CDR3: TGTGCCAGCAGTCTCACAGCCAGCTACGAAGCTTTCTTT.

The gene calls are TRBV15 and TRBJ1-5, with 8 bases lining up with TRBD1. CDR3 length: 16 amino acids. V lost 2 bases and J lost 5; bases outside the gene matches: 8. From germline, CDR1 is LNHNV and CDR2 YYDKDF (reference sequence). The CDR3 DNA reads as TGTGCCACCAGCAGACCTACGACAGGGGTGGATCAGCCCCAGCATTTT. Translation gives CATSRPTTGVDQPQHF.

V gene TRBV18 combines with J gene TRBJ1-4; 8 positions match TRBD1. From germline, CDR1 is KGHSH and CDR2 LQKENI. The CDR3 extends over 14 amino acids. The trim removed 2 bases at V and 8 bases at J, leaving 4 bases unmatched. As DNA, the CDR3 is TGTGCCAGCTCACCAGCAGGGGGCCGGGAAAAACTGTTTTTT. It specifies CASSPAGGREKLFF.

This chain joins TRBV13 and TRBJ2-3, with TRBD1 identical over 9 bases. J was trimmed by 1 base and V by 5 bases; bases with no gene match: 4. This CDR3 comprises 15 residues. CDR1 and CDR2 from the germline V gene are PRHDT and FYEKMQ (reference sequence). The CDR3 bases are TGTGCCAGCAGCGCCCGGGACAGGGGCACAGATACGCAGTATTTT. This sequence encodes CASSARDRGTDTQYF.

The chain combines TRBV10-2 with TRBJ2-2, with D hard to call. Between the trimmed V and J ends, which lost 1 base and 0 bases, there was a span of 15 bases. This CDR3 has 18 residues. Per the germline V gene, CDR1 is WSHSY and CDR2 is SAAADI. The CDR3 here is CASSEYGQANPNTGELFF. CDR3 nucleotides: TGCGCCAGCAGTGAGTATGGGCAGGCTAATCCGAACACCGGGGAGCTGTTTTTT.

The genes are TRBV9 and TRBJ1-5; possibly TRBD1 for D (6 bases). V gave up 4 bases and J gave up 4 bases, with 12 bases separating them. Germline CDR1 is SGDLS and CDR2 is YYNGEE. This CDR3 region has 14 residues. The CDR3 DNA sequence: TGTGCCAGCAGCCCCGACAGGTCAAATCAGCCCCAGCATTTT. It specifies CASSPDRSNQPQHF.

The chain recombines TRBV19 with TRBJ1-4, with D hard to call. Trimming cost V 7 bases and J 7 bases, with 16 bases left between them. In germline, CDR1 is LNHDA, CDR2 SQIVND (reference sequence). The CDR3 covers 14 residues. The CDR3 region is CASTPPGRGEKLFF. The CDR3 region has the DNA TGTGCCAGTACCCCCCCCGGCCGGGGTGAAAAACTGTTTTTT.

Notes on this clone: The sample holds other DNA sequences that translate to the same CDR3. This rearrangement joins TRBV9 to TRBJ2-1, with D possibly matching TRBD2 (6 bases). The CDR3 contains 15 residues. V was clipped by 2 bases and J by 0 bases, with 9 bases between them. Germline loops: CDR1 SGDLS, CDR2 YYNGEE. The CDR3 is CASSVSGSSYNEQFF. The CDR3 coding sequence is TGTGCCAGCAGCGTTTCCGGGAGCTCCTACAATGAGCAGTTCTTC.

This rearrangement joins TRBV2 to TRBJ1-1, with 9 bases lining up with TRBD1. Germline V gene data show CDR1 as SNHLY and CDR2 as FYNNEI. V trimming: 7 bases; J trimming: 5 bases; junction bases outside the gene matches: 8. This CDR3 region has 14 residues. CDR3 bases: TGTGCCAGCAACAACAGGGGGCGCGGGACTGAAGCTTTCTTT. Protein product: CASNNRGRGTEAFF.

Concerning this clone: One junction end disagrees with the germline gene, perhaps due to a read error. V is TRBV19 and J is TRBJ1-4; a weak D match, TRBD1 (5 bases). CDR3 length equals 14 residues. Germline V gene lookup returns CDR1 LNHDA and CDR2 SQIVND (reference sequence). CDR3 residues: CASGGVATNEKLLF. Written as DNA, the CDR3 is TGTGCCAGTGGAGGGGTTGCAACTAATGAAAAACTGCTTTTT. Full variable domain (remainder filled in from reference TRBV19 and TRBJ1-4): DGGITQSPKYLFRKEGQNVTLSCEQNLNHDAMYWYRQDPGQGLRLIYYSQIVNDFQKGDIAEGYSVSREKKESFPLTVTSAQKNPTAFYLCASGGVATNEKLLFGSGTQLSVL.

This clone showed up just once. The chain links TRBV12-3 or TRBV12-4 to TRBJ1-2; TRBD1 matches at 8 bases. The junction had 8 bases not matched to a gene; V was cut back by 6 bases and J by 8 bases. The CDR3 extends over 13 amino acids. The CDR3 sequence is CASSPGDRKGYTF. The CDR3 DNA follows: TGTGCCAGCAGCCCAGGGGACAGGAAGGGCTACACCTTC.

V usage is TRBV28 and J usage is TRBJ1-1; 10 bases map to TRBD1. After removal of 10 bases from V and 5 bases from J, the junction contained 4 bases not matched to a gene. Germline lookup yields CDR1 MDHEN and CDR2 SYDVKM. This CDR3 comprises 12 residues. The CDR3 region is CATRTGGTEAFF. CDR3 DNA sequence: TGTGCCACCCGGACAGGGGGAACTGAAGCTTTCTTT.

The gene calls are TRBV5-1 and TRBJ1-5; D call uncertain. The length of the CDR3 is 18 residues. Trimming stripped 6 bases from V and 4 bases from J, with 26 bases between. Germline assignment: CDR1 SGHRS and CDR2 YFSETQ. The CDR3, as DNA: TGCGCCAGCATGCTCCCGAGTATAGAGAAAGTGATAAATCAGCCCCAGCATTTT. Its translation: CASMLPSIEKVINQPQHF.

This chain links TRBV6-2 or TRBV6-3 with TRBJ2-1, with a weak D call TRBD2 (6 bases). Trimming left V 5 bases short and J 0 bases short, with 11 bases between. The CDR3 has 15 amino acids. Germline V lookup: CDR1 MNHEY, CDR2 SVGEGT. The CDR3 sequence is CASSQGGSSYNEQFF. Written as DNA, the CDR3 is TGTGCCAGCAGTCAAGGAGGGAGCTCCTACAATGAGCAGTTCTTC.

The chain couples TRBV7-8 to TRBJ2-7; perhaps TRBD1 as D (5 bases). This CDR3 region has 15 residues. Germline V gene sequence: CDR1 SGHVS, CDR2 FQNEAQ. Trimming shortened V by 2 bases and J by 8 bases, and 19 bases separated the two germline ends. The CDR3 spells CASSLNRTILYQQYF. The CDR3 DNA sequence: TGTGCCAGCAGCTTAAACAGGACCATCCTTTATCAGCAGTACTTC.

The chain carries TRBV27 and TRBJ1-5; possible D gene TRBD1, 5 bases. Looked up from germline, CDR1 is MNHEY and CDR2 is SMNVEV (reference sequence). Trimming cost V 5 bases and J 0 bases, with 11 bases left between them. This CDR3 is 15 amino acids long. CDR3 in DNA: TGTGCCAGCAGTCCCCACGACAGTAGCAATCAGCCCCAGCATTTT. Protein product: CASSPHDSSNQPQHF.

This rearrangement joins TRBV6-5 to TRBJ2-7; 8 bases are shared with TRBD1. Trimming took 7 bases from V and 4 from J; bases not matched to a gene: 9. The CDR3 sequence is 14 residues long. The germline V gene has CDR1 MNHEY and CDR2 SVGAGI. CDR3 protein: CASTRTGMGYEQYF. The CDR3 DNA follows: TGTGCCAGCACAAGGACAGGGATGGGGTACGAGCAGTACTTC.

The count of this clone is one. V is TRBV4-1 and J is TRBJ2-7; 7 bases match TRBD2. The V and J ends lost 0 bases and 0 bases, in that order; junction bases with no gene match: 8. Germline V gives CDR1 MGHRA, CDR2 YSYEKL. The length of the CDR3 is 17 residues. DNA of the CDR3: TGCGCCAGCAGCCAAGAGAGTGGAGCGGGGCTCTCCTACGAGCAGTACTTC. Protein: CASSQESGAGLSYEQYF.

As for this clone: Mismatch with germline at one junction end may stem from a read error. V gene TRBV5-1 combines with J gene TRBJ1-4; no definite D call. CDR1 and CDR2 (germline): SGHRS, YFSETQ. This CDR3 has 14 residues. CDR3 DNA: TGCGCCAGCAGCTTGTGGGGAGTCAATGAAAAACTGCTTTTT. Residues: CASSLWGVNEKLLF.

The rearrangement links TRBV6-2 or TRBV6-3 to TRBJ2-7, with TRBD1 matching over 8 bases. The CDR3 spans 17 residues. Per the germline V gene, CDR1 is MNHEY and CDR2 is SVGEGT. V lost 6 bases to trimming and J lost 1 base; unmatched junction nucleotides: 14. CDR3 residues: CASSARVDRALSYEQYF. The DNA for the CDR3 is TGTGCCAGCAGCGCGCGGGTGGACAGGGCGCTTTCCTACGAGCAGTACTTC.

The V gene is TRBV14, the J gene TRBJ1-2; the match to TRBD1 covers 8 bases. The CDR3 is made up of 15 amino acids. Germline V gives CDR1 SGHDN, CDR2 FVKESK. V lost 0 bases and J lost 2; bases outside the gene matches: 2. CDR3 protein: CASSQDPGGNYGYTF. The CDR3 DNA sequence: TGTGCCAGCAGCCAAGACCCAGGGGGCAACTATGGCTACACCTTC.

The chain carries TRBV5-4 and TRBJ2-7; 10 nucleotides align to TRBD1. The V and J ends lost 4 bases and 2 bases, in that order; junction bases with no gene match: 6. CDR3 length: 15 amino acids. The germline CDR1 and CDR2 sequences are SGHNT and YYREEE (reference sequence). CDR3 loop: CASSMDRGEPYEQYF. Written as DNA, the CDR3 is TGTGCCAGCAGCATGGACAGGGGGGAACCCTACGAGCAGTACTTC.

The V call is TRBV28, the J call TRBJ1-1; 8 bases match TRBD1. V lost 5 bases to trimming and J lost 3 bases; unmatched junction nucleotides: 5. Germline loops: CDR1 MDHEN, CDR2 SYDVKM. CDR3 length: 14 residues. The CDR3 nucleotides read TGTGCCAGCAGTGAGGGACAGGCCCACACTGAAGCTTTCTTT. It specifies CASSEGQAHTEAFF.

This clone was recorded once. This chain connects TRBV9 to TRBJ2-7; 8 nucleotides align to TRBD2. The trim removed 3 bases at V and 5 bases at J, leaving 10 bases unmatched. Germline V lookup: CDR1 SGDLS, CDR2 YYNGEE. This CDR3 comprises 15 residues. CDR3 amino acids: CASSASGTSVDEQYF. CDR3 nucleotides: TGTGCCAGCAGCGCCTCCGGGACTAGTGTCGACGAGCAGTACTTC. The full variable domain, completed using reference TRBV9 and TRBJ2-7, is DSGVTQTPKHLITATGQRVTLRCSPRSGDLSVYWYQQSLDQGLQFLIQYYNGEERAKGNILERFSAQQFPDLHSELNLSSLELGDSALYFCASSASGTSVDEQYFGPGTRLTVT.

In the case of this clone: An end of the junction does not agree with germline; a read error may underlie this. The chain has TRBV28 and TRBJ2-7; 10 nucleotides align to TRBD1. Germline-derived CDR1 and CDR2 are MDHEN and SYDVKM. The CDR3 extends over 14 amino acids. DNA of the CDR3: TGTGCCAGCAGTTTGGCGGGACAGGGGCACGGGGTGAACTTC. This gives the protein CASSLAGQGHGVNF.

The V call is TRBV6-2 or TRBV6-3, the J call TRBJ2-1; tentative D call: TRBD1 (5 bases). The CDR3 contains 14 residues. Trimming took 5 bases from V and 5 from J, leaving 13 bases between them. CDR1 and CDR2 (germline): MNHEY, SVGEGT. The CDR3 bases are TGTGCCAGCAGTGGCTCGCTAGGGGACAATGAGCAGTTCTTC. This gives the protein CASSGSLGDNEQFF.